These 11 T cell receptor beta chains originate from one sample sequenced in a study of cytomegalovirus exposure and HLA in healthy donors. Use of 60 Vbeta and 13 Jbeta primers characterized the PCR. Using immunoSEQ multiplex PCR, the repertoire was profiled, and TCRdb retains in-frame clones only, with some absent. The data hold under 200,000 clones, with about four fifths observed a single time. The source material was PBMCs. The receptors derive from a woman aged 25 to 39 in good health and CMV-seropositive.

The genes are TRBV5-6 and TRBJ2-5, with D possibly being TRBD2 (7 bases). The V gene lost 0 bases and the J gene lost 5 bases, with 14 bases spanning the gap. The length of the CDR3 is 15 residues. CDR1 is SGHDT, CDR2 YYEEEE, per germline. CDR3 DNA sequence: TGTGCCAGCAGCTTGGTCACGGGGGGCATGGAGACCCAGTACTTC. This gives the protein CASSLVTGGMETQYF.

The chain is built from TRBV9 and TRBJ2-7; TRBD1 agrees at 8 bases. Per germline, CDR1 SGDLS and CDR2 YYNGEE. CDR3 length: 14 amino acids. Trimming at V came to 3 bases and at J to 4 bases, leaving 6 bases not matched to a gene. The CDR3 loop reads CASSASGTGYEQYF. The CDR3 bases are TGTGCCAGCAGCGCCTCGGGGACAGGTTACGAGCAGTACTTC. Complete variable domain (other parts from reference TRBV9 and TRBJ2-7): DSGVTQTPKHLITATGQRVTLRCSPRSGDLSVYWYQQSLDQGLQFLIQYYNGEERAKGNILERFSAQQFPDLHSELNLSSLELGDSALYFCASSASGTGYEQYFGPGTRLTVT.

The chain links TRBV5-4 to TRBJ2-5; 11 nucleotides agree with TRBD1. The J call may be wrong; the DNA end is better matched by TRBJ2-7. Germline CDR1 and CDR2: SGHNT and YYREEE (reference sequence). The CDR3 runs to 15 residues. The CDR3 nucleotides read TGTGCCAGCAGCTTTGCCGGGACAGGGGGGCGCGAGCAGTACTTC. It translates to CASSFAGTGGREQYF.

The chain has TRBV5-1 and TRBJ2-7, with 7 bases that match TRBD2. The CDR3 is made up of 14 amino acids. Trimming took 2 bases from V and 3 from J; bases not matched to a gene: 5. Germline V gene data show CDR1 as SGHRS and CDR2 as YFSETQ. The CDR3 DNA reads TGCGCCAGCAGCTTAGGGGACTACCGCTACGAGCAGTACTTC. Amino acids: CASSLGDYRYEQYF.

V and J are TRBV4-1 and TRBJ2-1; perhaps TRBD1 as D (6 bases). The germline V gene has CDR1 MGHRA and CDR2 YSYEKL. The CDR3 has 11 amino acids. The CDR3 DNA follows: TGCTCCACAGGGCATCACAATGAGCAGTTCTTC. Encoded protein: CSTGHHNEQFF.

The rearrangement links TRBV10-3 to TRBJ2-1; 8 nucleotides align to TRBD2. Germline CDR1 ENHRY, CDR2 SYGVKD. The CDR3 runs to 15 residues. V was clipped by 6 bases and J by 6 bases; unmatched bases: 10. The CDR3 sequence is CAIRVSGSGINEQFF. CDR3 DNA sequence: TGTGCCATCAGGGTCTCGGGTAGCGGGATCAATGAGCAGTTCTTC.

Comment on this clone: A much larger clone is a single base away; this may be a read error. V and J are TRBV7-9 and TRBJ1-1; D unclear. The CDR3 extends over 12 amino acids. Trimming cost V 3 bases and J 1 base, with 3 bases left between them. Germline V CDR1 and CDR2: SEHNR, FQNEAQ (reference sequence). The CDR3: CASSFKNTEAFF. The CDR3 coding sequence is TGTGCCAGCAGCTTTAAGAACACTGAAGCTTTCTTT.

DNA of the CDR3: TGTGCCAGCAGGCGAGCTGCGTGGGGGGCCAACGTCCTGACTTTC. This encodes CASRRAAWGANVLTF. The genes are TRBV6-5 and TRBJ2-6; D remains unclear. The CDR3 runs 15 residues. CDR1 and CDR2 (germline): MNHEY, SVGAGI. The ends were cut back, 6 bases at V and 4 bases at J, with 13 bases in the middle.

The chain combines TRBV6-5 with TRBJ2-7, with 8 bases identical to TRBD1. V shed 5 bases, J shed 5 bases, and the junction held 11 bases outside the gene matches. Germline V lookup: CDR1 MNHEY, CDR2 SVGAGI. This CDR3 region has 15 residues. The CDR3 DNA is TGTGCCAGCAGTCCTTGGACAGGGCGGAGTAACGAGCAGTACTTC. The encoded protein is CASSPWTGRSNEQYF.

The CDR3: CASSTVADTQYF. The DNA of the CDR3 is TGTGCCAGCAGCACGGTAGCGGATACGCAGTATTTT. This sequence joins TRBV9 and TRBJ2-3; weak D call: TRBD2 (5 bases). The V and J ends lost 4 bases and 6 bases respectively, with 9 bases between them. The CDR3 spans 12 residues. From germline, CDR1 is SGDLS and CDR2 YYNGEE.

V is TRBV28 and J is TRBJ2-6; weak D call: TRBD1 (6 bases). Germline lookup yields CDR1 MDHEN and CDR2 SYDVKM. Deletions cut 2 bases from V and 4 bases from J, with 18 bases between. CDR3 length equals 18 residues. DNA of the CDR3: TGTGCCAGCAGTTTAATGACGGACAGATACTGGGGGGCCAACGTCCTGACTTTC. Its translation is CASSLMTDRYWGANVLTF.